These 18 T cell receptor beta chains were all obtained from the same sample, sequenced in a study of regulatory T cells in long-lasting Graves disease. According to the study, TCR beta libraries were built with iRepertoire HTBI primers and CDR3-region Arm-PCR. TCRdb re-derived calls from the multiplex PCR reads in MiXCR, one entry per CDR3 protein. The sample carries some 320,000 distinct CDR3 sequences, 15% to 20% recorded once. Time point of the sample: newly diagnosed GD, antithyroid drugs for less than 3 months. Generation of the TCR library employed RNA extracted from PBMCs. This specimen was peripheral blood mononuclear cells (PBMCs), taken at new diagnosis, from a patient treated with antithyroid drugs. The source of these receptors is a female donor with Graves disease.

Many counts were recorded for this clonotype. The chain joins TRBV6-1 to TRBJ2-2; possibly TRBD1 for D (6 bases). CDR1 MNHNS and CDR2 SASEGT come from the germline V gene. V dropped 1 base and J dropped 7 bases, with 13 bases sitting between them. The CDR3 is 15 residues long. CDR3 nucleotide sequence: TGTGCCAGCAGTGAAGAAGGACAGCGAAACGGGGAGCTGTTTTTT. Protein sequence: CASSEEGQRNGELFF.

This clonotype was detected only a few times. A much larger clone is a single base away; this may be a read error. CDR3 in DNA: TGTGCCAGCAGTACCTTTCAAAATTTGAACACCAGGGAGCTGTTTTTT. Translating gives CASSTFQNLNTRELFF. The gene calls are TRBV27 and TRBJ2-2; no definite D call. There are 16 residues in the CDR3. CDR1 MNHEY and CDR2 SMNVEV come from the germline V gene (reference sequence).

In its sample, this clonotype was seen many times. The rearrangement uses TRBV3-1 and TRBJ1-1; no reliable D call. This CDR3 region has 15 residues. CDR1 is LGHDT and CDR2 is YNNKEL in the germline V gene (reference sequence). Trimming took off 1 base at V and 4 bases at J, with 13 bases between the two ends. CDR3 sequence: CASSQGPAVGTEAFF. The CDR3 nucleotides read TGTGCCAGCAGCCAAGGCCCAGCGGTAGGCACTGAAGCTTTCTTT.

As DNA, the CDR3 is TGTGCCAGCAGCCAAGCCTCCAGCGGGGACTCCTACGAGCAGTACTTC. Translated, it gives CASSQASSGDSYEQYF. V and J are TRBV4-2 and TRBJ2-7; 7 bases map to TRBD2. Per germline, CDR1 LGHNA and CDR2 YNFKEQ. The CDR3 has 16 amino acids. V was clipped by 1 base and J by 0 bases; unmatched bases: 6.

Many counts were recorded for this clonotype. CDR3 residues: CASQVGTGVNQPQHF. The CDR3 DNA reads TGTGCCAGCCAGGTAGGGACAGGAGTCAATCAGCCCCAGCATTTT. The genes are TRBV2 and TRBJ1-5; 8 bases align to TRBD1. This CDR3 is 15 amino acids long. V gave up 8 bases and J gave up 3 bases; unmatched junction bases: 9. In germline, CDR1 is SNHLY, CDR2 FYNNEI.

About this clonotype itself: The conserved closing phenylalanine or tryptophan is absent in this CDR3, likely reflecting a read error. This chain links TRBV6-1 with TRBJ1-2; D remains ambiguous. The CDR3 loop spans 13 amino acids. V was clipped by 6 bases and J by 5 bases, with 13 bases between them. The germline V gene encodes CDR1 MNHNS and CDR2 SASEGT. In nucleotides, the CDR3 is TGTGCCAGCAGGCTGCCTGGGGAGTATGGCTACACCCTC. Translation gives CASRLPGEYGYTL.

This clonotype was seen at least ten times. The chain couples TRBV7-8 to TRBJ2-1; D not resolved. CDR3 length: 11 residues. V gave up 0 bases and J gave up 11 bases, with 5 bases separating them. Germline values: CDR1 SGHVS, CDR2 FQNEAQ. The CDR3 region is CASSLAAKQFF. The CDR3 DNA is TGTGCCAGCAGCTTAGCGGCAAAGCAGTTCTTC.

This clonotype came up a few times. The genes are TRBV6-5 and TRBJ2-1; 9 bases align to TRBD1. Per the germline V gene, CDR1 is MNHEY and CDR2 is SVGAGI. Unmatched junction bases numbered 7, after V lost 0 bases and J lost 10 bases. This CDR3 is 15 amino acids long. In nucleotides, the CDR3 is TGTGCCAGCAGTTACTCGGGACAGGGCTCCTACGAGCAGTTCTTC. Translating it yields CASSYSGQGSYEQFF.

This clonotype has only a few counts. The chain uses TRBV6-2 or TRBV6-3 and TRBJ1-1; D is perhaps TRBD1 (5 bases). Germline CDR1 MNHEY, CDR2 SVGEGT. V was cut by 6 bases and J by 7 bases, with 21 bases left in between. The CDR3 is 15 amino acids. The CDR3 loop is CASSPLPTGAGEAFF. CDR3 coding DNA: TGTGCCAGCAGCCCTTTACCTACCGGGGCAGGTGAAGCTTTCTTT.

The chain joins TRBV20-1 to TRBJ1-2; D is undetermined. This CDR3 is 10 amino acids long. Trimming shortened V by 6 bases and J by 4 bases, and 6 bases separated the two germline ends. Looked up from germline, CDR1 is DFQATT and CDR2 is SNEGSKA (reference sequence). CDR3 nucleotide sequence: TGCAGTGCCCCCACCTATGGCTACACCTTC. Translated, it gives CSAPTYGYTF.

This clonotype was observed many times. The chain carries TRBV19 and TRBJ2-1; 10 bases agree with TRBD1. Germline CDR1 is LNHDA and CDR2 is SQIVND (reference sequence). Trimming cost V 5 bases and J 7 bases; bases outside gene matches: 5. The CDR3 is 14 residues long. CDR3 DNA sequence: TGTGCCAGTAGTTCGGGACAGGGGATGAATGAGCAGTTCTTC. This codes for CASSSGQGMNEQFF.

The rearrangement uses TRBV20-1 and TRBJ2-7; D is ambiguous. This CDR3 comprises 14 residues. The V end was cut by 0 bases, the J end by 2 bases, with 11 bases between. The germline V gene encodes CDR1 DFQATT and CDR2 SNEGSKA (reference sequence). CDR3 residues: CSARDPVVTYEQYF. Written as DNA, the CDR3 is TGCAGTGCTAGAGATCCTGTGGTGACCTACGAGCAGTACTTC.

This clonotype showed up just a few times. CDR3 nucleotide sequence: TGTGCCAGCAGCAAAGGACAGATCGGATATGGCTACACCTTC. Translating it yields CASSKGQIGYGYTF. This chain connects TRBV7-6 to TRBJ1-2, with TRBD1 as a possible D gene (6 bases). From germline, CDR1 is SGHVS and CDR2 FNYEAQ. The CDR3 spans 14 residues. Trimming stripped 5 bases from V and 5 bases from J, with 15 bases between.

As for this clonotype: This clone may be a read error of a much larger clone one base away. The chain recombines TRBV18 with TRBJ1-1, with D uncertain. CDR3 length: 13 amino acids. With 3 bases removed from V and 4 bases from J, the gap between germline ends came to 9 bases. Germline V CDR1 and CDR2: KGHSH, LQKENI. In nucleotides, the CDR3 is TGTGCCAGCTCACCGACTCGTAGCACTGAAGCTTTCTTT. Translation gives CASSPTRSTEAFF.

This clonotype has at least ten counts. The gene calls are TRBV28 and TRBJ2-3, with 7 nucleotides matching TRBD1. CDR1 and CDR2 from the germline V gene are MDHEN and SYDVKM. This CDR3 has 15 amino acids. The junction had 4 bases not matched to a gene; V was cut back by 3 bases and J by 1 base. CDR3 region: CASSFSQGGTDTQYF. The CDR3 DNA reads TGTGCCAGCAGTTTTTCTCAGGGGGGCACAGATACGCAGTATTTT.

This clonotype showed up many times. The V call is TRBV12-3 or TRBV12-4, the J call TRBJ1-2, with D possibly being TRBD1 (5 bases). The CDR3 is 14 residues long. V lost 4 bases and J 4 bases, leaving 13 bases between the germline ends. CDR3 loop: CASSSTGRVYGYTF. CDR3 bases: TGTGCCAGCAGTTCCACGGGACGGGTCTATGGCTACACCTTC.

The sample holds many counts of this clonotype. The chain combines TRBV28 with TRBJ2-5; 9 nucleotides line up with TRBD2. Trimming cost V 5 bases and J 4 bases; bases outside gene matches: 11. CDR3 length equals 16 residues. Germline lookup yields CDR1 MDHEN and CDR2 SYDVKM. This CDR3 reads CASSPLGSGSTETQYF. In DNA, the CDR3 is TGTGCCAGCAGTCCTCTAGGTAGCGGGAGTACAGAGACCCAGTACTTC.

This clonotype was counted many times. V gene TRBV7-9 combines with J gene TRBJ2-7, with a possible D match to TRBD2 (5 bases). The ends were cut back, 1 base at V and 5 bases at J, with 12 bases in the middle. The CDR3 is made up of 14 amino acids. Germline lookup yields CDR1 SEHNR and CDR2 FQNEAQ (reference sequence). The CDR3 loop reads CASSLGGSDHEQYF. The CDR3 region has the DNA TGTGCCAGCAGCTTAGGCGGTAGCGACCACGAGCAGTACTTC.